Below, 8 T cell receptor beta chains from the same sample are listed, as sequenced in a study of shared clonotypes between healthy human individuals. Naive CD8 cells comprised CD45RO-negative, CCR7-positively selected cells, excluding terminally differentiated effector memory CD45RA+ cells. Method: immunoSEQ multiplex PCR; TCRdb's copy keeps in-frame clones and lacks some. The data contain 1.5 million to 2.5 million clones, approximately 94% of them singletons. The sample consisted of naive CD8+ T cells sorted from blood. The origin of the receptors is a man aged 18-30 years in good health.

About this clone itself: The same CDR3 can be traced to other DNA sequences in this sample. This chain uses TRBV4-1 with TRBJ1-4, with TRBD1 matching 7 bases. After removal of 1 base from V and 5 bases from J, the junction contained 4 bases not matched to a gene. The CDR3 spans 15 residues. Germline values: CDR1 MGHRA, CDR2 YSYEKL. This CDR3 reads CASSQGAGGNEKLFF. DNA of the CDR3: TGCGCCAGCAGCCAAGGGGCAGGGGGGAATGAAAAACTGTTTTTT.

The chain links TRBV6-1 to TRBJ1-2; no reliable D call. CDR3 length: 14 amino acids. V lost 2 bases and J 4 bases, leaving 11 bases between the germline ends. Germline CDR1 MNHNS, CDR2 SASEGT. CDR3: CASSELRVFYGYTF. The CDR3 nucleotides are TGTGCCAGCAGTGAATTGCGGGTCTTCTATGGCTACACCTTC.

The chain combines TRBV27 with TRBJ2-7, with TRBD2 matching 7 bases. The CDR3 extends over 14 amino acids. Germline V gene data show CDR1 as MNHEY and CDR2 as SMNVEV (reference sequence). V trimming: 6 bases; J trimming: 3 bases; junction bases outside the gene matches: 8. CDR3 protein: CASRPTSPFYEQYF. The CDR3 region has the DNA TGTGCCAGCAGACCGACTAGCCCTTTCTACGAGCAGTACTTC.

The V call is TRBV9, the J call TRBJ2-1, with TRBD2 identical over 8 bases. The J segment lost 6 bases and the V segment lost 0 bases, leaving 8 bases of the junction unmatched. The CDR3 loop spans 16 amino acids. In germline, CDR1 is SGDLS, CDR2 YYNGEE. In nucleotides, the CDR3 is TGTGCCAGCAGCGTAGCGACTAGCGCGCTAGTCAATGAGCAGTTCTTC. This codes for CASSVATSALVNEQFF.

This chain uses TRBV9 with TRBJ2-5; TRBD2 matches 7 bases. CDR1 and CDR2 from the germline V gene are SGDLS and YYNGEE. V lost 4 bases, J lost 2 bases, and 2 bases stayed unmatched. This CDR3 contains 13 residues. CDR3 coding DNA: TGTGCCAGCAGCCTCGGGGGGCAAGAGACCCAGTACTTC. Translating it yields CASSLGGQETQYF.

V usage is TRBV6-5 and J usage is TRBJ2-7, with a possible D match to TRBD1 (5 bases). V was clipped by 7 bases and J by 0 bases, with 13 bases between them. The CDR3 runs 14 residues. CDR1 is MNHEY and CDR2 is SVGAGI in the germline V gene. The CDR3 sequence: CASNAGSFSYEQYF. The CDR3 region has the DNA TGTGCCAGCAACGCAGGGTCATTCTCCTACGAGCAGTACTTC.

This chain connects TRBV6-5 to TRBJ2-7; D is undetermined. This CDR3 contains 13 residues. Germline CDR1 and CDR2: MNHEY and SVGAGI. Trimming shortened V by 5 bases and J by 2 bases, and 10 bases separated the two germline ends. The CDR3 loop reads CASSDRTTYEQYF. CDR3 DNA: TGTGCCAGCAGTGATCGGACCACCTACGAGCAGTACTTC.

The genes are TRBV6-6 and TRBJ2-7, with 8 bases identical to TRBD2. Germline CDR1 MNHNY, CDR2 SVGAGI (reference sequence). This CDR3 contains 16 residues. J was trimmed by 2 bases and V by 2 bases; bases with no gene match: 8. In DNA form, the CDR3 reads TGTGCCAGCAGTTACCCCGAGCGGGGGCCGCCCTACGAGCAGTACTTC. This encodes CASSYPERGPPYEQYF.